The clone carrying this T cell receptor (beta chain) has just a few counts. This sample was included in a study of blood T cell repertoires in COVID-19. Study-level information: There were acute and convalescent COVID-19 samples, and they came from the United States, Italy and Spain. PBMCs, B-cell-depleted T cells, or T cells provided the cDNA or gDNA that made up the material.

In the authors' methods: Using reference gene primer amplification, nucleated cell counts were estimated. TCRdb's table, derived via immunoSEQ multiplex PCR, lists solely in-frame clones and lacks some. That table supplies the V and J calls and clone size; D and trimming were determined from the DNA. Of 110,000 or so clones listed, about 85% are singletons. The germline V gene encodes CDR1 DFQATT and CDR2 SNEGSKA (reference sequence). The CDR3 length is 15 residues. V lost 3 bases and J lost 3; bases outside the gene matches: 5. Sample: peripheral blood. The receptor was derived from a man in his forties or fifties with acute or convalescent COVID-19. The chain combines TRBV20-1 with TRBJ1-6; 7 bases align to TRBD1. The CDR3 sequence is CSASERGLYNSPLHF. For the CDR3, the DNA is TGCAGTGCTAGTGAAAGGGGGCTCTATAATTCACCCCTCCACTTT.